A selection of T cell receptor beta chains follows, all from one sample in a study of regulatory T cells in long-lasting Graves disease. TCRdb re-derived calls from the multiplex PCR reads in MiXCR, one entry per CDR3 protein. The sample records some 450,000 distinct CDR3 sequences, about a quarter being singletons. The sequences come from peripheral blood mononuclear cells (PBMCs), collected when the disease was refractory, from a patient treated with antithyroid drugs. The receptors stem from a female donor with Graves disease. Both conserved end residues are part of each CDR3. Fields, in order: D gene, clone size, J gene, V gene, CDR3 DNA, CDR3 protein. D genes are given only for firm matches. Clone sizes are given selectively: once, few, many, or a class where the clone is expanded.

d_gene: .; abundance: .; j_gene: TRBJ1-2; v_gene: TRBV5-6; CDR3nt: TGTGCCAGCAGCTTGGGGGAGTTGCGGCATAGGGGGAATGGCTACACCTTC; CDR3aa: CASSLGELRHRGNGYTF
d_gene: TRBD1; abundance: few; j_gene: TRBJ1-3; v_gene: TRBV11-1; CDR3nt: TGTGCCAGCAGCCTCCGGGACAGGGGAATCTCTGGAAACACCATATATTTT; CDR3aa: CASSLRDRGISGNTIYF
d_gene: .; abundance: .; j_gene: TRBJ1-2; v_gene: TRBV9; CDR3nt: TGTGCCAGCAGCGAGGATTTTGATTACTATGGCTACACCTTC; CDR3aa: CASSEDFDYYGYTF
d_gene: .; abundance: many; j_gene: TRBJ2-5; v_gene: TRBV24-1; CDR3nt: TGTGCCACCAGTGAGAGTTCCGGACACCAAGAGACCCAGTACTTC; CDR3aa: CATSESSGHQETQYF
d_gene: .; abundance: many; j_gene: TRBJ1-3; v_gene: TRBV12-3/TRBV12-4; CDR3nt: TGTGCCAGCAGCAGGGTTGGAAACACCATATATTTT; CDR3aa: CASSRVGNTIYF
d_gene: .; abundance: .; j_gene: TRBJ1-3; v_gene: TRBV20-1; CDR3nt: TGCAGTGCTAATCCAGCCAGGGGTGCAAACACCATATATTTT; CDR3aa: CSANPARGANTIYF
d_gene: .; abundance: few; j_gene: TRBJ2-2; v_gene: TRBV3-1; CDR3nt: TGTGCCAGCAGCCAAGCCGGGACCTCCAACACCGGGGAGCTGTTTTTT; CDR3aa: CASSQAGTSNTGELFF
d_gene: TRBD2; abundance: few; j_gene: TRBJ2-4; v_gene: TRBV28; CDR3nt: TGTGCCAGCAGTCAATCGCTACTAGCGAGGGTCGGGGACATTCAGTACTTC; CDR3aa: CASSQSLLARVGDIQYF
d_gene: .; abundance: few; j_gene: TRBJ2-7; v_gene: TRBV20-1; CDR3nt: TGCAGTGCTAGGGCGTTAGCGGAAAAGTCCTACGAGCAGTACTTC; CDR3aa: CSARALAEKSYEQYF
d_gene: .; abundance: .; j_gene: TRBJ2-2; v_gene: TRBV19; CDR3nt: TGTGCCAGTCGTCCAGCGCCCAACACCGGGGAGCTGTTTTTT; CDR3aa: CASRPAPNTGELFF
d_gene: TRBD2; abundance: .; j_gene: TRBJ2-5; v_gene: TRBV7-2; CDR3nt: TGTGCCAGCAGTCCAGGGACTAGCGGGGAGACCCAGTACTTC; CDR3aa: CASSPGTSGETQYF
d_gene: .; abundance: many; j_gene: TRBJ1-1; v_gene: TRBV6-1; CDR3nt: TGTGCCAGCACTCCGGGGGGGAACACTGAAGCTTTCTTT; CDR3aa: CASTPGGNTEAFF
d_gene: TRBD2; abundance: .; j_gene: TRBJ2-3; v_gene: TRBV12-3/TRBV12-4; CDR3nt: TGTGCCAGCAGTCAAACTAGCGGGAGGGCCAAGGACACAGATACGCAGTATTTT; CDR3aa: CASSQTSGRAKDTDTQYF
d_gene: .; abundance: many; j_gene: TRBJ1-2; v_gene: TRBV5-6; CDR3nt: TGTGCCAGCAGCTTGGCACGTCGGCTGAGGGAGATGACCTATGGCTACACCTTC; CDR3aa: CASSLARRLREMTYGYTF
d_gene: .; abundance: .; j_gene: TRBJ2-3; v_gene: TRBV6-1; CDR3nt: TGTGCCAGCATGCAGGGACAACTATACACAGATACGCAGTATTTT; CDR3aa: CASMQGQLYTDTQYF
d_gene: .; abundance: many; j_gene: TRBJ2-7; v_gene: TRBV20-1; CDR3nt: TGCAGTGCTAGAGCTCCCCCAGGGGACGAGCAGTACTTC; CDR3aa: CSARAPPGDEQYF
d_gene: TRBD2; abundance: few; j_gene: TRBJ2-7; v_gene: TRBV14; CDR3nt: TGTGCCAGCAGCCCCTCCTGGGGACTAGCGGGAGAATGGTACGAGCAGTACTTC; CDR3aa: CASSPSWGLAGEWYEQYF
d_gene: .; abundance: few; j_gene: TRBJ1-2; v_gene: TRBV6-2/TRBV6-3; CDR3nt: TGTGCCAGCAGTTACGAGATCGGTTATGGCTACACCTTC; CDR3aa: CASSYEIGYGYTF
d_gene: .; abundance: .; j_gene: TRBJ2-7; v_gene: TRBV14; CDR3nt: TGTGCCAGCAGCCAGATAGGACCGACCGTCTCCTACGAGCAGTACTTC; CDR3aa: CASSQIGPTVSYEQYF
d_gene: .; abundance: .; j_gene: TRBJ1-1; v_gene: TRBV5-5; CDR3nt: TGTGCCAGCAGCCTATACGGGGTCACTGAAGCTTTCTTT; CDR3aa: CASSLYGVTEAFF
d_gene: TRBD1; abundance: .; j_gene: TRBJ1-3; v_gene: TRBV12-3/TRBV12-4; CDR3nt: TGTGCCAGCAGTTCCCCCGGGACAGGGGGCCCCTCTGGAAACACCATATATTTT; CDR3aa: CASSSPGTGGPSGNTIYF